The source of this T cell receptor beta chain is a study of T cells in Graves' hyperthyroidism and ophthalmopathy. Study-level results: Most clonotypes expanded in thyroid above 0.001 were likewise present in blood.

The CDR3 regions of TCR beta were amplified from RNA transcripts. The TCR CDR3 was amplified in a first-round RT-PCR using the HTBI primer set. TCRdb passed the multiplex PCR reads through MiXCR, listing each CDR3 protein once. The sample has roughly 180,000 distinct CDR3 sequences, roughly 9.4% seen once. V gave up 4 bases and J gave up 6 bases; unmatched junction bases: 13. Germline loops: CDR1 SGHTA, CDR2 FQGNSA. The CDR3 has 17 residues. This clonotype was observed at least ten times. What it binds is unknown. Each patient was aged 18 to 65 and had newly diagnosed hyperthyroidism of under 2 months' duration.

V usage is TRBV7-2 and J usage is TRBJ2-1, with TRBD2 matching over 9 bases. This clonotype was sampled from a woman aged 18-30 years with Graves' hyperthyroidism that later progressed to Graves' ophthalmopathy. Sequenced sample: blood. The CDR3 reads CASSSRAPSGRINEQFF. The CDR3 bases are TGTGCCAGCAGCTCCCGAGCACCAAGCGGGAGGATCAATGAGCAGTTCTTC.